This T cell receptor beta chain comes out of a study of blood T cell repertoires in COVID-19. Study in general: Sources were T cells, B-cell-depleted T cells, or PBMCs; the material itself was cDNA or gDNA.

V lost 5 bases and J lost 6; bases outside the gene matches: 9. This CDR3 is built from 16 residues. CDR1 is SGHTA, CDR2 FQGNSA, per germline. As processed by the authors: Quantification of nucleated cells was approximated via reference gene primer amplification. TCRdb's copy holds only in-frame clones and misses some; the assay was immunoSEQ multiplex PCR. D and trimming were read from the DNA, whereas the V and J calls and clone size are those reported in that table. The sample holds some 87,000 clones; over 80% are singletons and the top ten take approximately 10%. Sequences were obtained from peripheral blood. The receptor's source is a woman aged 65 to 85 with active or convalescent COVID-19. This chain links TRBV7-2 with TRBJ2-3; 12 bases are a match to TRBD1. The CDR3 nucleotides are TGTGCCAGCAGCAAGGAAGGGACAGGGGGCTATGATACGCAGTATTTT. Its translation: CASSKEGTGGYDTQYF.